One sample yielded the 28 T cell receptor beta chains listed below, sequenced in a study of cytomegalovirus exposure and HLA in healthy donors. PCR employed 60 Vbeta and 13 Jbeta primers. Libraries were prepared by immunoSEQ multiplex PCR; TCRdb keeps only in-frame clonotypes and omits some of them. The table includes under 250,000 clones, 76% detected once. The specimen sequenced was PBMCs. The receptors derive from a man in his late teens or twenties in good health and CMV-seronegative.

This chain joins TRBV7-9 and TRBJ1-1, with 7 nucleotides matching TRBD1. This CDR3 region has 15 residues. Germline CDR1 and CDR2: SEHNR and FQNEAQ (reference sequence). The ends lost 3 bases at V and 1 base at J; junction bases unmatched: 5. Here the CDR3 DNA reads TGTGCCAGCAGCTTTACGACAGGGCGGAACACTGAAGCTTTCTTT. This sequence encodes CASSFTTGRNTEAFF. Supplemented by reference TRBV7-9 and TRBJ1-1, the full variable domain reads DTGVSQNPRHKITKRGQNVTFRCDPISEHNRLYWYRQTLGQGPEFLTYFQNEAQLEKSRLLSDRFSAERPKGSFSTLEIQRTEQGDSAMYLCASSFTTGRNTEAFFGQGTRLTVV.

As regards this clone: The same CDR3 arises from other DNA sequences in this sample as well. The chain recombines TRBV28 with TRBJ1-1; D is unresolved. Germline lookup yields CDR1 MDHEN and CDR2 SYDVKM. The ends were cut back, 6 bases at V and 0 bases at J, with 5 bases in the middle. The CDR3 runs to 12 residues. This CDR3 reads CASSPLNTEAFF. The CDR3 DNA reads TGTGCCAGCAGCCCTCTGAACACTGAAGCTTTCTTT. Full variable domain (rest looked up from reference TRBV28 and TRBJ1-1): DVKVTQSSRYLVKRTGEKVFLECVQDMDHENMFWYRQDPGLGLRLIYFSYDVKMKEKGDIPEGYSVSREKKERFSLILESASTNQTSMYLCASSPLNTEAFFGQGTRLTVV.

The genes are TRBV30 and TRBJ1-3; D gene unclear. CDR3 size: 15 residues. Trimming cost V 0 bases and J 2 bases, with 11 bases left between them. Germline V gene sequence: CDR1 GTSNPN, CDR2 SVGIG (reference sequence). CDR3 nucleotide sequence: TGTGCCTGGAGTGTACACCCGTTGGCTGGAAACACCATATATTTT. Translation: CAWSVHPLAGNTIYF.

As to this clone: The identical CDR3 is also encoded by other nucleotide sequences in the sample. The V gene is TRBV28, the J gene TRBJ1-1, with D perhaps TRBD1 (5 bases). Trimming took off 3 bases at V and 0 bases at J, with 14 bases between the two ends. The germline gives CDR1 MDHEN, CDR2 SYDVKM. The CDR3 runs to 16 residues. CDR3 bases: TGTGCCAGCAGTTTGCCTAGACAGTCCATGAACACTGAAGCTTTCTTT. It yields the protein CASSLPRQSMNTEAFF. The full variable domain, with the rest looked up from reference TRBV28 and TRBJ1-1, is DVKVTQSSRYLVKRTGEKVFLECVQDMDHENMFWYRQDPGLGLRLIYFSYDVKMKEKGDIPEGYSVSREKKERFSLILESASTNQTSMYLCASSLPRQSMNTEAFFGQGTRLTVV.

The rearrangement joins TRBV10-3 to TRBJ1-2; D unresolved. The CDR3 totals 18 residues. The V end lost 0 bases, the J end lost 4 bases, and 21 bases lay between the germline ends. Germline CDR1 reads ENHRY; CDR2 reads SYGVKD. The CDR3 DNA is TGTGCCATCAGTGAGTCGCAAGGGATGAGGGTCGGATTCTATGGCTACACCTTC. It specifies CAISESQGMRVGFYGYTF.

This clone appeared a few times. In nucleotides, the CDR3 is TGTGCCAGCAGCTCAGGCTTGACGAGGGGGAGCGAGCAGTACTTC. Translated, it gives CASSSGLTRGSEQYF. V and J are TRBV5-8 and TRBJ2-7, with TRBD1 as a possible D gene (6 bases). Germline CDR1 is SGHTS and CDR2 is YDEGEE. The CDR3 is made up of 15 amino acids. V was pared by 3 bases and J by 6 bases, with 19 bases between.

The V and J genes are TRBV4-1 and TRBJ1-1, with 7 bases identical to TRBD1. Germline lookup yields CDR1 MGHRA and CDR2 YSYEKL. CDR3 length: 15 residues. V lost 4 bases and J lost 6; bases outside the gene matches: 11. In DNA form, the CDR3 reads TGCGCCAGCAGCCGAGAGGGACAGATTCGCGCTGAAGCTTTCTTT. Amino acid sequence: CASSREGQIRAEAFF.

The chain couples TRBV2 to TRBJ1-4, with 10 bases fitting TRBD1. Germline V lookup: CDR1 SNHLY, CDR2 FYNNEI. The trim removed 7 bases at V and 0 bases at J, leaving 20 bases unmatched. This CDR3 has 21 amino acids. The CDR3: CASIGVTVETGGLATNEKLFF. The CDR3, as DNA: TGTGCCAGCATAGGTGTAACAGTCGAGACAGGGGGCCTTGCAACTAATGAAAAACTGTTTTTT. The variable domain in full, with the rest retrieved from reference TRBV2 and TRBJ1-4, is EPEVTQTPSHQVTQMGQEVILRCVPISNHLYFYWYRQILGQKVEFLVSFYNNEISEKSEIFDDQFSVERPDGSNFTLKIRSTKLEDSAMYFCASIGVTVETGGLATNEKLFFGSGTQLSVL.

This chain links TRBV27 with TRBJ2-7; D perhaps matches TRBD2 (6 bases). Germline loops: CDR1 MNHEY, CDR2 SMNVEV (reference sequence). The V gene lost 2 bases and the J gene lost 3 bases, with 11 bases spanning the gap. The CDR3 spans 14 residues. CDR3 protein: CASSLAGRIYEQYF. CDR3 sequence (DNA): TGTGCCAGCAGTTTAGCGGGACGGATCTACGAGCAGTACTTC.

The chain is built from TRBV12-5 and TRBJ2-5; 8 bases align to TRBD2. The CDR3 spans 14 residues. CDR1 is LGHNT, CDR2 FRNRAP, per germline. The V and J ends lost 5 bases and 5 bases, in that order; junction bases with no gene match: 7. For the CDR3, the DNA is TGTGCTAGTGGTCCGGGACTAGTTTCCGAGACCCAGTACTTC. It yields the protein CASGPGLVSETQYF.

This clone has only a few counts. This chain uses TRBV19 with TRBJ2-6, with D tentatively TRBD2 (6 bases). Trimming removed 4 bases from V and 0 bases from J, with 13 bases in between. CDR3 size: 17 residues. CDR1 and CDR2 from the germline V gene are LNHDA and SQIVND (reference sequence). The CDR3: CASSTQRGSSGANVLTF. The CDR3 DNA sequence: TGTGCCAGTAGTACGCAACGGGGGAGCTCTGGGGCCAACGTCCTGACTTTC.

This rearrangement joins TRBV9 to TRBJ2-2; 10 bases align to TRBD2. The V and J ends lost 5 bases and 4 bases, in that order; junction bases with no gene match: 5. The CDR3 covers 15 residues. The germline V gene has CDR1 SGDLS and CDR2 YYNGEE. The CDR3 spells CASSSGRPITGELFF. Here the CDR3 DNA reads TGTGCCAGCAGTAGCGGGAGGCCCATCACCGGGGAGCTGTTTTTT.

The chain recombines TRBV11-2 with TRBJ2-7, with D maybe TRBD2 (6 bases). The germline gives CDR1 SGHAT, CDR2 FQNNGV. This CDR3 is 16 amino acids long. With 5 bases removed from V and 3 bases from J, the gap between germline ends came to 20 bases. The CDR3 sequence is CASSKNSGGLVYEQYF. The DNA for the CDR3 is TGTGCCAGCAGCAAAAACAGCGGAGGGTTAGTCTACGAGCAGTACTTC.

The chain couples TRBV9 to TRBJ1-2; the D gene is possibly TRBD1 (5 bases). Germline loops: CDR1 SGDLS, CDR2 YYNGEE. The V end was cut by 5 bases, the J end by 4 bases, with 9 bases between. This CDR3 has 12 amino acids. In DNA, the CDR3 is TGTGCCAGCAGTAACAGGATCTATGGCTACACCTTC. Protein product: CASSNRIYGYTF.

This sequence joins TRBV7-9 and TRBJ1-1; D gene ambiguous. V lost 0 bases and J lost 4, with 9 bases in between. Germline V gene sequence: CDR1 SEHNR, CDR2 FQNEAQ (reference sequence). The CDR3 has 14 amino acids. CDR3 protein: CASSLAGEFTEAFF. DNA for the CDR3: TGTGCCAGCAGCTTAGCAGGAGAATTCACTGAAGCTTTCTTT.

The V and J genes are TRBV4-1 and TRBJ2-3, with unresolved D. The CDR3 is made up of 14 amino acids. In germline, CDR1 is MGHRA, CDR2 YSYEKL. The V and J ends lost 1 base and 2 bases respectively, with 7 bases between them. CDR3 loop: CASSQVSLTDTQYF. CDR3 sequence (DNA): TGCGCCAGCAGCCAAGTGTCCCTCACAGATACGCAGTATTTT.

The chain recombines TRBV7-9 with TRBJ2-1; 11 positions agree with TRBD1. CDR3 length: 18 amino acids. Germline V gene sequence: CDR1 SEHNR, CDR2 FQNEAQ (reference sequence). The junction had 13 bases not matched to a gene; V was cut back by 6 bases and J by 3 bases. The chain's CDR3 is CASSPYVPGTGGYNEQFF. The DNA for the CDR3 is TGTGCCAGCAGTCCTTACGTGCCCGGGACAGGGGGCTACAATGAGCAGTTCTTC. Based on the CDR3 plus reference TRBV7-9 and TRBJ2-1, the full variable domain is DTGVSQNPRHKITKRGQNVTFRCDPISEHNRLYWYRQTLGQGPEFLTYFQNEAQLEKSRLLSDRFSAERPKGSFSTLEIQRTEQGDSAMYLCASSPYVPGTGGYNEQFFGPGTRLTVL.

The gene calls are TRBV28 and TRBJ2-1, with TRBD1 matching over 8 bases. Unmatched junction bases numbered 7, after V lost 6 bases and J lost 3 bases. This CDR3 is built from 15 residues. CDR1 is MDHEN and CDR2 is SYDVKM in the germline V gene. This chain's CDR3 is CASRYRDRNYNEQFF. In DNA form, the CDR3 reads TGTGCCAGCAGATACCGGGACAGGAACTACAATGAGCAGTTCTTC.

The V gene is TRBV5-1, the J gene TRBJ1-1, with a weak D call TRBD1 (5 bases). Germline loops: CDR1 SGHRS, CDR2 YFSETQ. CDR3 size: 15 residues. V was cut by 4 bases and J by 1 base, with 14 bases left in between. The CDR3 nucleotides read TGCGCCAGCAGCCTGGTGGGGGGTACGAACACTGAAGCTTTCTTT. The encoded protein is CASSLVGGTNTEAFF.

The V call is TRBV7-8, the J call TRBJ2-5; 9 positions match TRBD2. The end of the DNA aligns better with TRBJ2-7, so the J call may be wrong. CDR3 length equals 15 residues. Germline CDR1 reads SGHVS; CDR2 reads FQNEAQ. The chain's CDR3 is CASSLRAGGPYEQYF. Here the CDR3 DNA reads TGTGCCAGCAGCTTAAGAGCGGGGGGCCCGTACGAGCAGTACTTC.

The chain uses TRBV2 and TRBJ2-1; D is uncertain. The germline V and J ends were trimmed by 5 bases and 8 bases, with 7 bases remaining between them. Germline CDR1 SNHLY, CDR2 FYNNEI. CDR3 length equals 11 residues. Here the CDR3 reads CASSSSDEQFF. The CDR3 nucleotides read TGTGCCAGCAGTTCCAGCGATGAGCAGTTCTTC.

The chain combines TRBV2 with TRBJ2-7, with TRBD2 matching 7 bases. Trimming at V came to 8 bases and at J to 4 bases, leaving 11 bases not matched to a gene. The CDR3 has 14 amino acids. Germline loops: CDR1 SNHLY, CDR2 FYNNEI. This chain's CDR3 is CASRLGGSVYEQYF. Here the CDR3 DNA reads TGTGCCAGCCGACTGGGGGGGAGTGTATACGAGCAGTACTTC. Full variable domain (outside the CDR3, taken from reference TRBV2 and TRBJ2-7): EPEVTQTPSHQVTQMGQEVILRCVPISNHLYFYWYRQILGQKVEFLVSFYNNEISEKSEIFDDQFSVERPDGSNFTLKIRSTKLEDSAMYFCASRLGGSVYEQYFGPGTRLTVT.

CDR3 sequence (DNA): TGTGCCACCGTAACAGGGTATGGGAGTGAGCAGTTCTTC. Amino acids: CATVTGYGSEQFF. The chain employs TRBV27 and TRBJ2-1; tentatively, D is TRBD1 (6 bases). V lost 10 bases and J lost 9, with 19 bases in between. Germline CDR1 MNHEY, CDR2 SMNVEV (reference sequence). This CDR3 has 13 residues.

The V and J genes are TRBV28 and TRBJ1-2, with 10 bases aligning to TRBD1. Germline values: CDR1 MDHEN, CDR2 SYDVKM. V lost 6 bases and J lost 3; bases outside the gene matches: 10. CDR3 size: 16 residues. CDR3 protein: CASRDPGTGADYGYTF. The DNA for the CDR3 is TGTGCCAGCAGAGACCCCGGGACAGGGGCCGACTATGGCTACACCTTC.

CDR3 loop: CASSLRWGAVSSEQYF. The CDR3 DNA sequence: TGTGCCAGCAGCTTACGGTGGGGAGCGGTTTCGAGCGAGCAGTACTTC. The chain links TRBV7-2 to TRBJ2-7; D possibly corresponds to TRBD2 (5 bases). Trimming stripped 2 bases from V and 6 bases from J, with 20 bases between. The CDR3 has 16 residues. Germline loops: CDR1 SGHTA, CDR2 FQGNSA.

The table lists this clone with a few counts. The chain uses TRBV19 and TRBJ1-4; tentative D call: TRBD1 (6 bases). Germline V lookup: CDR1 LNHDA, CDR2 SQIVND (reference sequence). The V and J ends lost 8 bases and 7 bases respectively, with 11 bases between them. The CDR3 has 12 residues. CDR3 region: CASEGVREKLFF. The CDR3 DNA is TGTGCCAGTGAGGGGGTGCGTGAAAAACTGTTTTTT.

This chain links TRBV30 with TRBJ1-2, with D hard to call. Trimming took off 2 bases at V and 8 bases at J, with 9 bases between the two ends. CDR3 length: 11 residues. Germline-derived CDR1 and CDR2 are GTSNPN and SVGIG (reference sequence). The CDR3 is CAWSSREGYTF. The CDR3 region has the DNA TGTGCCTGGAGTTCCCGGGAGGGCTACACCTTC.

The V and J genes are TRBV30 and TRBJ1-1, with 7 bases that match TRBD1. This CDR3 is built from 14 residues. V dropped 0 bases and J dropped 6; count of bases not matched to a gene: 7. Germline assignment: CDR1 GTSNPN and CDR2 SVGIG (reference sequence). CDR3 in amino acids: CAWSVPLDRAEAFF. The CDR3 nucleotides read TGTGCCTGGAGTGTACCCCTTGACAGGGCTGAAGCTTTCTTT.